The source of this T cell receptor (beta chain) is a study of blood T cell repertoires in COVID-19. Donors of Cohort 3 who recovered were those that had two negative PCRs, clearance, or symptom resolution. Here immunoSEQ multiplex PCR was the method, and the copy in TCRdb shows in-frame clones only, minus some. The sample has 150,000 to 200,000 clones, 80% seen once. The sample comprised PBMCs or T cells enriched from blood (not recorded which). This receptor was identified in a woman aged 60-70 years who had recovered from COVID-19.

CDR3 nucleotides: TGTGCCAGCTCACCTCAACAGGGAAGCACAGATACGCAGTATTTT. It yields the protein CASSPQQGSTDTQYF. The chain joins TRBV18 to TRBJ2-3; tentative D call: TRBD1 (6 bases). The CDR3 spans 15 residues. Germline assignment: CDR1 KGHSH and CDR2 LQKENI. V was trimmed by 3 bases and J by 0 bases, leaving 10 bases between them.